This T cell receptor (beta chain) emerged from a study of graft-versus-host responses after intestinal transplantation. Study at large: Each recipient received a multivisceral, liver-intestinal, or isolated intestinal graft. The study's findings and limits: High graft-versus-host to host-versus-graft T cell clonal ratios marked allografts of patients with graft-donor macrochimerism.

This table comes from immunoSEQ multiplex PCR, and its TCRdb copy is limited to in-frame clones, with some not included. The data hold more than 95,000 clones, with about 90% observed a single time. V was cut by 0 bases and J by 4 bases, with 4 bases left in between. This CDR3 has 12 residues. The germline V gene has CDR1 SGHNT and CDR2 YYREEE (reference sequence). As concerns this clone: Its antigen is not identified.

The sequence derives from a human donor who received an intestinal transplant. The chain couples TRBV5-4 to TRBJ2-5; D uncertain. The sequences come from unstimulated CD4+ T cells sorted from spleen or lymph node cells, collected before intestinal transplant. CDR3 DNA sequence: TGTGCCAGCAGCTTGGTCGGAGAGACCCAGTACTTC. It codes for CASSLVGETQYF.